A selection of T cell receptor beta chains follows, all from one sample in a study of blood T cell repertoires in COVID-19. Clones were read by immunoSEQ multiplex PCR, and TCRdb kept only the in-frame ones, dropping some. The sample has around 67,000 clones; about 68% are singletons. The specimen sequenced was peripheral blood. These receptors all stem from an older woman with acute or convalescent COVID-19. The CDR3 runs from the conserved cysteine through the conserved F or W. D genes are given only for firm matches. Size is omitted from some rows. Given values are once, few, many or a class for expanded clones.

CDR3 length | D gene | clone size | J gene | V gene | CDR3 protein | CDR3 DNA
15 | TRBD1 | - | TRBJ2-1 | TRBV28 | CASSSGQGFYNEQFF | TGTGCCAGCAGTTCCGGACAGGGGTTCTACAATGAGCAGTTCTTC
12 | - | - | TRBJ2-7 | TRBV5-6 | CASSLGGYEQYF | TGTGCCAGCAGCTTAGGCGGTTACGAGCAGTACTTC
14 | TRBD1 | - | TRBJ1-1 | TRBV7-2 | CASSLRTGSGEAFF | TGTGCCAGCAGCTTAAGGACAGGCAGTGGTGAAGCTTTCTTT
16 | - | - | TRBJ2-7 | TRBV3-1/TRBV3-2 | CASSQHALGLTYEQYF | TGTGCCAGCAGCCAGCACGCCCTGGGACTCACATACGAGCAGTACTTC
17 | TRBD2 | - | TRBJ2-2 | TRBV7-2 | CASSLELAGVGTGELFF | TGTGCCAGCAGCTTAGAACTAGCGGGAGTGGGCACCGGGGAGCTGTTTTTT
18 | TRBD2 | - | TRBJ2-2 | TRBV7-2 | CASSLFRLAGRNTGELFF | TGTGCCAGCAGCCTCTTCAGACTAGCGGGAAGGAACACCGGGGAGCTGTTTTTT
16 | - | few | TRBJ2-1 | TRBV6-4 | CASTPPVSEDYNEQFF | TGTGCCAGCACCCCCCCCGTTAGCGAAGATTACAATGAGCAGTTCTTC
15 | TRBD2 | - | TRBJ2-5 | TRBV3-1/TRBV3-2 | CASSPGLAGQETQYF | TGTGCCAGCAGCCCGGGACTAGCGGGGCAAGAGACCCAGTACTTC
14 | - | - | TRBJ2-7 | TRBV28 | CASSLYGGREEQYF | TGTGCCAGCAGTTTATACGGGGGGCGGGAGGAGCAGTACTTC
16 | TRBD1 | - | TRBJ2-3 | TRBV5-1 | CASSVDRGVGTDTQYF | TGCGCCAGCAGCGTGGACAGGGGGGTCGGCACAGATACGCAGTATTTT
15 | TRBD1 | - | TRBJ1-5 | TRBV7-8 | CASSLNRGLSSPQHF | TGTGCCAGCAGCTTAAACAGGGGGCTCAGTTCGCCCCAGCATTTT
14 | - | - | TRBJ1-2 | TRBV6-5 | CASSQTGGGYGYTF | TGTGCCAGCAGCCAGACGGGGGGCGGCTATGGCTACACCTTC